This T cell receptor beta chain is from a study of cytomegalovirus exposure and HLA in healthy donors. Study-level results: One later analysis, an examination of the approximately 120 validation repertoires, found that first-cohort TCR clusters tended to co-occur in them. Listed as cytomegalovirus-associated were over 150 TCR beta chains.

Sequenced by immunoSEQ multiplex PCR; TCRdb stores in-frame clones only, minus some. Here the sample spans roughly 43,000 clones, about 90% being singletons. The CDR3 consists of 13 residues. V lost 5 bases to trimming and J lost 14 bases; unmatched junction nucleotides: 7. Per germline, CDR1 SGHAT and CDR2 FQNNGV. This clone occurred a few times. Its specificity is not known. The chain uses TRBV11-2 and TRBJ1-6; 9 bases are a match to TRBD1. The receptor was isolated from a young man in good health and CMV-seronegative. Sequencing was carried out using PBMCs. CDR3 amino acids: CASSPGTGFTLHF. DNA for the CDR3: TGTGCCAGCAGCCCTGGGACAGGGTTTACCCTCCACTTT.